The sequence of this T cell receptor (beta chain) was determined in a study of cytomegalovirus exposure and HLA in healthy donors. Study results and caveats: A classifier reportedly called cytomegalovirus status with high sensitivity and specificity. An analysis that came later showed most CMV-associated TCR beta chains appearing HLA-restricted. The authors later found HLA-associated TCR beta chains more clonally expanded than equally common others.

Primers for the PCR totalled 60 Vbeta and 13 Jbeta. Repertoires were generated with immunoSEQ multiplex PCR, while TCRdb's copy carries only in-frame clones and drops some. The sample has around 110,000 clones; 9% to 10% are singletons. Looked up from germline, CDR1 is SGHRS and CDR2 is YFSETQ. The V end was cut by 4 bases, the J end by 2 bases, with 11 bases between. The CDR3 contains 14 residues. There are a few counts of this clone. Its specificity is not known. Material for sequencing was PBMCs. This sequence joins TRBV5-1 and TRBJ2-3, with D maybe TRBD1 (6 bases). The clonotype was recovered from a man aged 30 to 45 in good health and CMV-seronegative. The CDR3 DNA reads as TGCGCCAGCAGCCCCGGACAGAACACAGATACGCAGTATTTT. Translating it yields CASSPGQNTDTQYF.